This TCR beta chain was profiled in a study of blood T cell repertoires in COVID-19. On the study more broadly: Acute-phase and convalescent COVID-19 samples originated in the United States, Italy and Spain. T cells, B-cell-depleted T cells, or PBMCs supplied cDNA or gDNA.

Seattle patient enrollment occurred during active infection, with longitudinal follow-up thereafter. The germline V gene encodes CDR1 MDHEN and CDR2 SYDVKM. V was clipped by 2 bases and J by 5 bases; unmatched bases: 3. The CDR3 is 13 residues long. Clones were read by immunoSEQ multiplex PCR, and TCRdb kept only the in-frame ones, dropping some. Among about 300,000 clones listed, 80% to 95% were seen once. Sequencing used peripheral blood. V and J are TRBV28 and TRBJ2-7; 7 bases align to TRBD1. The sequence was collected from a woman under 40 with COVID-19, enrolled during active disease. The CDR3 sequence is CASSLDRDDEQYF. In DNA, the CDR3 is TGTGCCAGCAGTTTAGACAGGGACGACGAGCAGTACTTC.